One sample yielded the 11 T cell receptor beta chains listed below, sequenced in a study of T cell changes during pregnancy in multiple sclerosis. TCRdb's table, derived via immunoSEQ multiplex PCR, lists solely in-frame clones and lacks some. The data hold some 80,000 clones, with roughly nine tenths observed a single time. Sequenced material: peripheral blood, taken before pregnancy. The receptors were sampled from a female donor with multiple sclerosis, enrolled in a pregnancy study.

This CDR3 is CASSGGTSGSNEQFF. The CDR3 region has the DNA TGTGCCAGCAGCGGCGGGACTAGCGGGAGCAATGAGCAGTTCTTC. This sequence joins TRBV7-2 and TRBJ2-1; 14 bases fit TRBD2. The V segment lost 5 bases and the J segment 6 bases; nucleotides outside the gene matches: 3. CDR1 is SGHTA and CDR2 is FQGNSA in the germline V gene. This CDR3 spans 15 amino acids. The whole variable domain, filled in from reference TRBV7-2 and TRBJ2-1, reads GAGVSQSPSNKVTEKGKDVELRCDPISGHTALYWYRQSLGQGLEFLIYFQGNSAPDKSGLPSDRFSAERTGGSVSTLTIQRTQQEDSAVYLCASSGGTSGSNEQFFGPGTRLTVL.

In its sample, this clone was seen once. This chain uses TRBV10-1 with TRBJ2-7, with 9 bases that match TRBD2. The junction had 7 bases not matched to a gene; V was cut back by 6 bases and J by 4 bases. The germline V gene encodes CDR1 WNHNN and CDR2 SYGVQD (reference sequence). CDR3 size: 14 residues. CDR3 in amino acids: CASRDLAGAYEQYF. In DNA, the CDR3 is TGCGCCAGCAGGGACTTAGCGGGAGCTTACGAGCAGTACTTC.

The CDR3 region is CASSIGGQPSGNTIYF. Here the CDR3 DNA reads TGTGCCAGTAGTATCGGCGGGCAGCCGTCTGGAAACACCATATATTTT. The chain carries TRBV19 and TRBJ1-3; D call uncertain. V was trimmed by 3 bases and J by 1 base, leaving 13 bases between them. Germline lookup yields CDR1 LNHDA and CDR2 SQIVND (reference sequence). CDR3 length: 16 amino acids.

This chain links TRBV11-3 with TRBJ2-5; 13 bases are a match to TRBD2. CDR3 size: 17 residues. Germline trimming cut 6 bases from V and 5 bases from J; bases unmatched to any gene: 12. Germline CDR1 is SGHNT and CDR2 is YENEEA. CDR3 region: CASSEGLAGPSLETQYF. For the CDR3, the DNA is TGTGCCAGCAGTGAGGGACTAGCGGGACCATCCCTGGAGACCCAGTACTTC.

This chain connects TRBV29-1 to TRBJ2-2, with a possible D match to TRBD1 (5 bases). V was trimmed by 6 bases and J by 5 bases, leaving 16 bases between them. Germline V gene sequence: CDR1 SQVTM, CDR2 ANQGSEA. There are 14 residues in the CDR3. The CDR3 DNA sequence: TGCAGCGTCTTAGACGACAGCTATACCGGGGAGCTGTTTTTT. This gives the protein CSVLDDSYTGELFF.

This clone has just one count. The rearrangement joins TRBV4-3 to TRBJ2-2; D call uncertain. V lost 0 bases, J lost 7 bases, and 9 bases lay in between. Germline V lookup: CDR1 LGHNA, CDR2 YSLEER. The CDR3 covers 14 residues. CDR3: CASSQERSFGELFF. The CDR3 nucleotides read TGCGCCAGCAGCCAAGAGAGGTCCTTCGGGGAGCTGTTTTTT.

This chain connects TRBV4-3 to TRBJ1-1, with D unclear. The germline V and J ends were trimmed by 4 bases and 0 bases, with 9 bases remaining between them. Germline CDR1 reads LGHNA; CDR2 reads YSLEER. This CDR3 is built from 14 residues. CDR3 sequence reads: CASSRGSLNTEAFF. The CDR3 DNA reads TGCGCCAGCAGCCGTGGCAGTCTGAACACTGAAGCTTTCTTT.

This clone has just one count. The chain employs TRBV2 and TRBJ1-1; tentative D call: TRBD1 (5 bases). The germline V gene has CDR1 SNHLY and CDR2 FYNNEI. V lost 5 bases and J lost 1, with 20 bases in between. The CDR3 is 17 residues long. This CDR3 reads CASSYLTEPSPNTEAFF. The CDR3 DNA reads TGTGCCAGCAGTTATTTGACAGAGCCATCTCCGAACACTGAAGCTTTCTTT.

A remark on this clone: One end of the junction varies from germline; a read error may be responsible. The chain links TRBV28 to TRBJ1-2; 8 bases align to TRBD1. This CDR3 spans 14 amino acids. Per germline, CDR1 MDHEN and CDR2 SYDVKM. CDR3 nucleotides: TGTGCCACCAGTCGCCAGGGGGCTTACTATGGCTACACCTTC. As protein: CATSRQGAYYGYTF.

The genes are TRBV28 and TRBJ2-3; D perhaps matches TRBD2 (6 bases). The germline V and J ends were trimmed by 5 bases and 8 bases, with 14 bases remaining between them. Germline loops: CDR1 MDHEN, CDR2 SYDVKM. The CDR3 totals 13 residues. CDR3 residues: CASSPYHGGTQYF. CDR3 in DNA: TGTGCCAGCAGTCCTTATCACGGGGGTACGCAGTATTTT. Full variable domain (outside the CDR3, taken from reference TRBV28 and TRBJ2-3): DVKVTQSSRYLVKRTGEKVFLECVQDMDHENMFWYRQDPGLGLRLIYFSYDVKMKEKGDIPEGYSVSREKKERFSLILESASTNQTSMYLCASSPYHGGTQYFGPGTRLTVL.

The V and J genes are TRBV5-1 and TRBJ2-3, with D maybe TRBD2 (6 bases). Germline V lookup: CDR1 SGHRS, CDR2 YFSETQ. V lost 5 bases and J lost 0, with 13 bases in between. The CDR3 contains 15 residues. The CDR3 reads CASSMGGFSTDTQYF. The CDR3 nucleotides read TGCGCCAGCAGTATGGGGGGATTCAGCACAGATACGCAGTATTTT.